A single sample gave rise to the 11 T cell receptor beta chains below, sequenced in a study of CD8 T cells in Susac syndrome. RNA amounts of about 0.45 to 1 ug underwent reverse transcription with random hexamers. TCRdb re-called the immunoSEQ multiplex PCR reads with MiXCR, one entry per CDR3 protein. The sample contains fewer than 150,000 distinct CDR3 sequences, around 92% of which appear only once. Sequencing was carried out using CD4+ T cells from PBMCs. Source of these receptors: a human donor with multiple sclerosis.

The J gene is TRBJ2-3, the V gene TRBV3-1; tentatively, D is TRBD1 (7 bases). V was shortened by 0 bases and J by 0 bases, with 13 bases between the two germline ends. Germline CDR1 reads LGHDT; CDR2 reads YNNKEL (reference sequence). This CDR3 has 17 amino acids. In DNA, the CDR3 is TGTGCCAGCAGCCAAGAGACAGGGAGGAAAAGCACAGATACGCAGTATTTT. Protein: CASSQETGRKSTDTQYF.

The table lists this clonotype with a count of one. J is TRBJ2-3 and V is TRBV5-1; 7 bases are shared with TRBD2. Germline lookup yields CDR1 SGHRS and CDR2 YFSETQ. The J segment lost 4 bases and the V segment lost 0 bases, leaving 5 bases of the junction unmatched. This CDR3 has 15 residues. In nucleotides, the CDR3 is TGCGCCAGCAGCTTGGAGGAGCGGGGCGCAGATACGCAGTATTTT. As protein: CASSLEERGADTQYF.

This chain uses TRBV19 with TRBJ1-2, with D perhaps TRBD1 (5 bases). Deletions cut 7 bases from V and 4 bases from J, with 10 bases between. This CDR3 comprises 12 residues. From germline, CDR1 is LNHDA and CDR2 SQIVND (reference sequence). This chain's CDR3 is CASTDTTYGYTF. The CDR3 region has the DNA TGTGCCAGTACGGACACGACCTATGGCTACACCTTC.

This clonotype appeared a single time. The chain is built from TRBV19 and TRBJ1-1, with D uncertain. V lost 7 bases and J lost 3, with 12 bases in between. The CDR3 is made up of 13 amino acids. CDR1 is LNHDA, CDR2 SQIVND, per germline (reference sequence). CDR3 nucleotide sequence: TGTGCCAGTAATAAGGGAAGGGACACTGAAGCTTTCTTT. This encodes CASNKGRDTEAFF. The full variable domain, its missing parts supplied by reference TRBV19 and TRBJ1-1, is DGGITQSPKYLFRKEGQNVTLSCEQNLNHDAMYWYRQDPGQGLRLIYYSQIVNDFQKGDIAEGYSVSREKKESFPLTVTSAQKNPTAFYLCASNKGRDTEAFFGQGTRLTVV.

V gene TRBV27 combines with J gene TRBJ2-7; 8 nucleotides match TRBD1. Germline-derived CDR1 and CDR2 are MNHEY and SMNVEV (reference sequence). The length of the CDR3 is 14 residues. V lost 6 bases, J lost 2 bases, and 6 bases stayed unmatched. The CDR3 spells CASSYRTGPYEQYF. CDR3 DNA sequence: TGTGCCAGCAGCTACCGGACAGGGCCCTACGAGCAGTACTTC.

V is TRBV6-1 and J is TRBJ1-5; 9 nucleotides match TRBD1. The trim removed 1 base at V and 5 bases at J, leaving 3 bases unmatched. The CDR3 totals 15 residues. CDR1 and CDR2 from the germline V gene are MNHNS and SASEGT. CDR3 bases: TGTGCCAGCAGTGAAGTGGGGACAGGGTATCAGCCCCAGCATTTT. Its protein product is CASSEVGTGYQPQHF.

This clonotype was seen only once. For the CDR3, the DNA is TGTGCCAGCAAAAGAGGACAGGGGTACAATGAGCAGTTCTTC. As protein: CASKRGQGYNEQFF. The rearrangement joins TRBV6-5 to TRBJ2-1, with 9 positions matching TRBD1. The J segment lost 4 bases and the V segment lost 7 bases, leaving 5 bases of the junction unmatched. The germline CDR1 and CDR2 sequences are MNHEY and SVGAGI. The CDR3 loop spans 14 amino acids.

The chain is built from TRBV12-3 or TRBV12-4 and TRBJ1-1; tentative D call: TRBD1 (5 bases). Trimming took off 7 bases at V and 2 bases at J, with 11 bases between the two ends. The CDR3 is 13 amino acids. DNA of the CDR3: TGTGCCAGCACCCTGAGGGACAACACTGAAGCTTTCTTT. Encoded protein: CASTLRDNTEAFF.

The chain joins TRBV7-3 to TRBJ2-1, with D possibly matching TRBD1 (5 bases). With 2 bases removed from V and 5 bases from J, the gap between germline ends came to 10 bases. The CDR3 is made up of 14 amino acids. The germline gives CDR1 SGHTA, CDR2 FQGTGA. CDR3 residues: CASSLGQGNNEQFF. In DNA, the CDR3 is TGTGCCAGCAGCTTAGGGCAGGGAAACAATGAGCAGTTCTTC.

The CDR3 nucleotides are TGTGCCAGCAGTCTCCCGACAGGTCTTTCCTACGAGCAGTACTTC. Translating gives CASSLPTGLSYEQYF. The J gene is TRBJ2-7, the V gene TRBV28; possibly TRBD1 for D (6 bases). V shed 5 bases and J shed 1 base, with 15 bases lying between them. CDR1 is MDHEN, CDR2 SYDVKM, per germline. CDR3 length equals 15 residues.

V is TRBV5-6 and J is TRBJ2-7; D is undetermined. V was clipped by 0 bases and J by 4 bases, with 5 bases between them. The germline gives CDR1 SGHDT, CDR2 YYEEEE. The CDR3 is 12 amino acids. CDR3: CASSLGVYEQYF. The DNA of the CDR3 is TGTGCCAGCAGCTTGGGTGTTTACGAGCAGTACTTC.